This T cell receptor beta chain comes out of a study of blood T cell repertoires in COVID-19. Study-level information: Sites across the United States, Italy and Spain contributed samples from acute and convalescent COVID-19. PBMCs, B-cell-depleted T cells, or T cells were the source of the cDNA or gDNA that made up the material.

The Seattle patients joined while their infection was active and were tracked longitudinally afterward. Study processing details: Estimation of nucleated cell counts relied on the amplification of reference gene primers. The protocol was immunoSEQ multiplex PCR, while the TCRdb copy is restricted to in-frame clones and leaves out a portion. V and J calls and clone size are copied from that table; D and trimming were computed from the DNA. This table holds approximately 530,000 clones, roughly nine tenths found once. With V trimmed by 5 bases and J by 7 bases, 6 bases remained unmatched. This CDR3 has 15 residues. CDR1 and CDR2 from the germline V gene are SGHTA and FQGNSA.

V gene TRBV7-2 combines with J gene TRBJ2-2, with TRBD2 matching 11 bases. The TCR sequence derives from a woman in her forties or fifties with COVID-19, enrolled during active disease. The sequencing input was peripheral blood. The DNA of the CDR3 is TGTGCCAGCAGCACGGGGACTAGCGGTATCGGGGAGCTGTTTTTT. Translated: CASSTGTSGIGELFF.